The subject of this entry is one T cell receptor (beta chain). This entry belongs to a study of T cell changes during pregnancy in multiple sclerosis. Germline V CDR1 and CDR2: LGHNA, YNFKEQ. The CDR3 is 13 amino acids. Losses at the gene ends were 4 bases for V and 2 bases for J; bases not matched to a gene: 2. Assay: immunoSEQ multiplex PCR; the TCRdb copy retains only in-frame clones and omits some. There are some 69,000 clones in the sample; about nine tenths occur only once, and more than 2% lies in the top ten. The receptor comes from a female donor in good health, enrolled as a control in a pregnancy study. The chain couples TRBV4-2 to TRBJ2-7, with 7 bases that match TRBD2. The specimen comprised peripheral blood, sampled in the second trimester of pregnancy. CDR3 region: CASSPGGAYEQYF. The CDR3 DNA reads as TGTGCCAGCAGCCCTGGGGGGGCCTACGAGCAGTACTTC.